Listed below are T cell receptor beta chains from one sample, sequenced in a study of glioma-infiltrating T cells. Via MiXCR, TCRdb re-called the multiplex PCR reads, giving one row per CDR3 protein. Here the sample spans approximately 120,000 distinct CDR3 sequences, approximately 26% being singletons. The sample was glioma tissue, nonneoplastic brain tissue, or PBMCs (not recorded which). These receptors were obtained from a human donor with low-grade glioma or glioblastoma, undergoing nonglioma brain surgery, or in good health (not recorded which). CDR3s include the opening cysteine and the closing phenylalanine or tryptophan. The order of the fields is J gene, V gene, D gene, clone size, CDR3 protein, CDR3 DNA. The D gene is left open where the match is weak. Where a row states a size, it is once, few, many or the class of an expanded clone; other rows omit it.

j_gene: TRBJ2-5
v_gene: TRBV2
d_gene: TRBD1
abundance: .
CDR3aa: CASSGQGFQETQYF
CDR3nt: TGTGCCAGCAGTGGACAGGGCTTCCAAGAGACCCAGTACTTC

j_gene: TRBJ1-1
v_gene: TRBV7-2
d_gene: .
abundance: .
CDR3aa: CASSCLGQKNTKAFF
CDR3nt: TGTGCCAGCAGTTGCTTAGGACAGAAGAACACTAAAGCTTTCTTT

j_gene: TRBJ2-1
v_gene: TRBV7-6
d_gene: TRBD2
abundance: many
CDR3aa: CASSLGAGGYNEQFF
CDR3nt: TGTGCCAGCAGCTTAGGCGCGGGAGGCTACAATGAGCAGTTCTTC

j_gene: TRBJ2-3
v_gene: TRBV6-1
d_gene: TRBD1
abundance: .
CDR3aa: CASRVDRGRTDTQYF
CDR3nt: TGTGCCAGCAGAGTAGACAGGGGGCGAACAGATACGCAGTATTTT

j_gene: TRBJ2-5
v_gene: TRBV27
d_gene: TRBD1
abundance: .
CDR3aa: CASTHLMLGPGTGVVDQETQYF
CDR3nt: TGTGCCAGCACCCACCTCATGTTGGGTCCCGGGACAGGGGTCGTTGACCAAGAGACCCAGTACTTC

j_gene: TRBJ2-5
v_gene: TRBV15
d_gene: .
abundance: .
CDR3aa: CATSRTRDSQETQYF
CDR3nt: TGTGCCACCAGCAGGACCCGGGACTCCCAAGAGACCCAGTACTTC

j_gene: TRBJ2-7
v_gene: TRBV4-3
d_gene: .
abundance: many
CDR3aa: CASSQGTFSSYEQYF
CDR3nt: TGCGCCAGCAGCCAAGGGACTTTTAGCTCCTACGAGCAGTACTTC

j_gene: TRBJ1-1
v_gene: TRBV7-2
d_gene: TRBD1
abundance: many
CDR3aa: CASTDRGANTEAFF
CDR3nt: TGTGCCAGCACCGACAGGGGCGCGAACACTGAAGCTTTCTTT

j_gene: TRBJ2-7
v_gene: TRBV20-1
d_gene: .
abundance: many
CDR3aa: CSARDSYQGYEQYF
CDR3nt: TGCAGTGCTAGAGATTCTTACCAAGGCTACGAGCAGTACTTC

j_gene: TRBJ2-7
v_gene: TRBV12-3/TRBV12-4
d_gene: TRBD1
abundance: few
CDR3aa: CASRPSGTGAYEQYF
CDR3nt: TGTGCCAGCAGACCAAGTGGGACAGGGGCCTACGAGCAGTACTTC

j_gene: TRBJ2-2
v_gene: TRBV7-6
d_gene: .
abundance: .
CDR3aa: CAISLTGRTGELFF
CDR3nt: TGTGCTATCAGCTTAACAGGGCGCACCGGGGAGCTGTTTTTT

j_gene: TRBJ1-1
v_gene: TRBV6-2/TRBV6-3
d_gene: TRBD1
abundance: .
CDR3aa: CASIRDRVNEDFF
CDR3nt: TGTGCCAGCATACGGGACAGGGTCAATGAAGATTTCTTT

j_gene: TRBJ1-2
v_gene: TRBV14
d_gene: .
abundance: .
CDR3aa: CASSHGRVYGYTF
CDR3nt: TGTGCCAGCAGCCACGGACGGGTCTATGGGTACACCTTC

j_gene: TRBJ1-1
v_gene: TRBV25-1
d_gene: .
abundance: many
CDR3aa: CASREQLNTEAFF
CDR3nt: TGTGCCAGCAGAGAACAGCTGAACACTGAAGCTTTCTTT

j_gene: TRBJ2-1
v_gene: TRBV2
d_gene: .
abundance: many
CDR3aa: CASSGPGLNEQFF
CDR3nt: TGTGCCAGCAGTGGCCCAGGGCTCAATGAGCAGTTCTTC

j_gene: TRBJ1-5
v_gene: TRBV20-1
d_gene: TRBD1
abundance: many
CDR3aa: CSANGQGGQPQHF
CDR3nt: TGCAGTGCCAATGGACAGGGCGGTCAGCCCCAGCATTTT

j_gene: TRBJ2-6
v_gene: TRBV11-2
d_gene: .
abundance: .
CDR3aa: CASSSLAGANVLTF
CDR3nt: TGTGCCAGCAGCTCCCTAGCAGGGGCCAACGTCCTGACTTTC

j_gene: TRBJ1-2
v_gene: TRBV5-5
d_gene: TRBD1
abundance: many
CDR3aa: CASSSDREGLGYTF
CDR3nt: TGTGCCAGCAGCTCGGACAGGGAGGGTCTCGGCTACACCTTC

j_gene: TRBJ2-5
v_gene: TRBV6-2/TRBV6-3
d_gene: .
abundance: .
CDR3aa: CASSYRDSKGTQYF
CDR3nt: TGTGCCAGCAGTTACCGGGACTCCAAAGGGACCCAGTACTTC